Listed here are 15 T cell receptor beta chains from one sample, sequenced in a study of blood T cell repertoires in COVID-19. TCRdb's table, derived via immunoSEQ multiplex PCR, lists solely in-frame clones and lacks some. The table has 120,000 to 150,000 clones, about 80% seen once. Sequenced sample: peripheral blood. The receptors come from a human donor in a cohort sampled during active COVID-19.

The rearrangement links TRBV5-1 to TRBJ1-2; 7 nucleotides match TRBD1. The V gene end was trimmed by 0 bases and the J gene end by 6 bases; junction bases not matched to a gene: 5. Germline V gene data show CDR1 as SGHRS and CDR2 as YFSETQ. This CDR3 is built from 14 residues. The CDR3 DNA follows: TGCGCCAGCAGCTTGGGGACAGGCGTACATGGCTACACCTTC. It codes for CASSLGTGVHGYTF.

V usage is TRBV28 and J usage is TRBJ2-1; 9 bases are a match to TRBD1. The germline V gene encodes CDR1 MDHEN and CDR2 SYDVKM. V lost 6 bases and J lost 5; bases outside the gene matches: 2. The CDR3 is 13 residues long. CDR3 sequence (DNA): TGTGCCAGCAGATGGACAGGGGACAATGAGCAGTTCTTC. It translates to CASRWTGDNEQFF.

The chain couples TRBV6-5 to TRBJ2-1; TRBD2 matches at 8 bases. CDR3 length: 14 residues. V lost 6 bases, J lost 4 bases, and 5 bases stayed unmatched. Germline lookup yields CDR1 MNHEY and CDR2 SVGAGI. The CDR3 bases are TGTGCCAGCAGCCGGGGGGGCGGGTACAATGAGCAGTTCTTC. The encoded protein is CASSRGGGYNEQFF.

This clone has more than one count but fewer than ten. This CDR3 is CASSLAVLRGTNTEAFF. CDR3 bases: TGTGCCAGCAGCTTGGCAGTATTACGCGGAACGAACACTGAAGCTTTCTTT. The gene calls are TRBV5-5 and TRBJ1-1; D not resolved. The V end was cut by 0 bases, the J end by 1 base, with 16 bases between. Germline values: CDR1 SGHKS, CDR2 YYEKEE (reference sequence). This CDR3 region has 17 residues.

This clone turned up a few times. The V and J genes are TRBV10-1 and TRBJ1-6; unclear D gene. Per germline, CDR1 WNHNN and CDR2 SYGVQD (reference sequence). The CDR3 covers 14 residues. V lost 2 bases, J lost 8 bases, and 10 bases lay in between. CDR3 bases: TGCGCCAGCAGTGAGAGGGCCGGGGATTCACCCCTCCACTTT. Translating it yields CASSERAGDSPLHF.

This chain connects TRBV12-3 or TRBV12-4 to TRBJ2-1; D is uncertain. Trimming left V 5 bases short and J 5 bases short, with 7 bases between. The CDR3 covers 12 residues. CDR3 nucleotides: TGTGCCAGCAGTCACTACGACAATGAGCAGTTCTTC. Amino acids: CASSHYDNEQFF.

The chain carries TRBV12-3 or TRBV12-4 and TRBJ1-2, with a weak D call TRBD1 (6 bases). The V and J ends lost 5 bases and 6 bases respectively, with 10 bases between them. The CDR3 has 12 residues. Written as DNA, the CDR3 is TGTGCCAGCAGTACCAGGACAGATGGCTACACCTTC. Translation gives CASSTRTDGYTF.

The rearrangement links TRBV2 to TRBJ1-6, with a tentative D call TRBD1 (6 bases). Trimming pared 6 bases from V and 5 bases from J, leaving 14 bases between. CDR3 length: 15 residues. Germline loops: CDR1 SNHLY, CDR2 FYNNEI. The CDR3 loop reads CASRVEGVHNSPLHF. The CDR3 DNA reads as TGTGCCAGCAGGGTCGAGGGGGTACATAATTCACCCCTCCACTTT. Full variable domain (missing parts from reference TRBV2 and TRBJ1-6): EPEVTQTPSHQVTQMGQEVILRCVPISNHLYFYWYRQILGQKVEFLVSFYNNEISEKSEIFDDQFSVERPDGSNFTLKIRSTKLEDSAMYFCASRVEGVHNSPLHFGNGTRLTVT.

The chain recombines TRBV10-3 with TRBJ1-1; 7 nucleotides match TRBD1. J lost 4 bases, V lost 3 bases, and 14 bases had no gene match. Germline lookup yields CDR1 ENHRY and CDR2 SYGVKD. This CDR3 contains 17 residues. This chain's CDR3 is CAISERQGQEFSTEAFF. CDR3 in DNA: TGTGCCATCAGTGAAAGACAGGGCCAGGAATTTTCCACTGAAGCTTTCTTT.

The chain joins TRBV5-1 to TRBJ1-2, with TRBD1 identical over 8 bases. V lost 2 bases, J lost 6 bases, and 3 bases stayed unmatched. Germline CDR1 and CDR2: SGHRS and YFSETQ. The CDR3 runs 13 residues. DNA of the CDR3: TGCGCCAGCAGCTTAGGACAGGGACATGGCTACACCTTC. The encoded protein is CASSLGQGHGYTF.

The chain carries TRBV19 and TRBJ2-7; TRBD2 might be the D (7 bases). Germline V lookup: CDR1 LNHDA, CDR2 SQIVND (reference sequence). V lost 4 bases to trimming and J lost 2 bases, with 18 bases between them. The CDR3 has 16 residues. The CDR3 loop reads CASSNPGGRRTYEQYF. The CDR3, as DNA: TGTGCCAGTAGTAATCCCGGGGGGCGACGGACCTACGAGCAGTACTTC.

J is TRBJ2-7 and V is TRBV29-1; 10 bases are a match to TRBD2. The trim removed 4 bases at V and 4 bases at J, leaving 4 bases unmatched. CDR1 and CDR2 from the germline V gene are SQVTM and ANQGSEA. The CDR3 consists of 13 residues. The CDR3 spells CSVGTSGGYEQYF. The DNA for the CDR3 is TGCAGCGTTGGGACTAGCGGCGGATACGAGCAGTACTTC.

The chain links TRBV2 to TRBJ2-7; the D gene is possibly TRBD1 (6 bases). Germline V gene data show CDR1 as SNHLY and CDR2 as FYNNEI. The germline V and J ends were trimmed by 3 bases and 4 bases, with 13 bases remaining between them. This CDR3 is built from 14 residues. CDR3 amino acids: CASSDPGDTYEQYF. CDR3 coding DNA: TGTGCCAGCAGTGATCCCGGGGACACTTACGAGCAGTACTTC.

The DNA of the CDR3 is TGTGCCACCAGCAGAACACCTAACTATGGCTACACCTTC. Amino acid sequence: CATSRTPNYGYTF. V is TRBV15 and J is TRBJ1-2, with D unclear. The length of the CDR3 is 13 residues. V lost 2 bases, J lost 0 bases, and 4 bases lay in between. Germline V gene sequence: CDR1 LNHNV, CDR2 YYDKDF (reference sequence).

The rearrangement links TRBV29-1 to TRBJ1-4; TRBD1 aligns across 8 bases. The V segment lost 4 bases and the J segment 3 bases; nucleotides outside the gene matches: 4. The germline V gene has CDR1 SQVTM and CDR2 ANQGSEA. This CDR3 is 14 amino acids long. The CDR3: CSVGGTGANEKLFF. For the CDR3, the DNA is TGCAGCGTTGGAGGGACAGGTGCTAATGAAAAACTGTTTTTT. The entire variable domain, with the rest obtained from reference TRBV29-1 and TRBJ1-4, is as follows: SAVISQKPSRDICQRGTSLTIQCQVDSQVTMMFWYRQQPGQSLTLIATANQGSEATYESGFVIDKFPISRPNLTFSTLTVSNMSPEDSSIYLCSVGGTGANEKLFFGSGTQLSVL.